This paragraph covers one T cell receptor (beta chain) sequence. The source of the sample is a study of blood T cell repertoires in COVID-19. In the study overall: Nucleic acid was either cDNA or gDNA, and it came from T cells, B-cell-depleted T cells, or PBMCs.

The CDR3 has 12 residues. Germline lookup yields CDR1 GTSNPN and CDR2 SVGIG (reference sequence). Trimming removed 3 bases from V and 0 bases from J, with 5 bases in between. Produced via immunoSEQ multiplex PCR; TCRdb's table is partial and in-frame only. Among more than 150,000 clones listed, about 86% were seen once. The source of this sequence is a woman aged 70-85 years with COVID-19, enrolled during active disease. The chain has TRBV30 and TRBJ1-1; D gene uncertain. Sequenced material: peripheral blood. CDR3: CAWRAMNTEAFF. CDR3 coding DNA: TGTGCCTGGAGGGCAATGAACACTGAAGCTTTCTTT. The complete variable domain, with remaining parts taken from reference TRBV30 and TRBJ1-1, reads SQTIHQWPATLVQPVGSPLSLECTVEGTSNPNLYWYRQAAGRGLQLLFYSVGIGQISSEVPQNLSASRPQDRQFILSSKKLLLSDSGFYLCAWRAMNTEAFFGQGTRLTVV.